The entry below describes one TCR beta chain. Antigen specificity is unknown. Each UMI harboured a 6-nucleotide sample barcode and was appended via template switching. No DNA is given; TCRdb re-called the 5' RACE reads and lists each CDR3 protein once. This listing includes over 120,000 distinct CDR3 sequences. Looked up from germline, CDR1 is SGDLS and CDR2 is YYNGEE. The CDR3 sequence is 15 residues long. Donors each contributed one blood sample measuring 2.5 ml. The source of the sample is a study of monozygotic twins with inflammatory bowel disease. Regarding the study as a whole: TCRbeta diversity (inverse Simpson) was lower in IBD patients than in healthy co-twins.

Sequences were obtained from blood. V and J are TRBV9 and TRBJ2-1. The source is a human donor with ulcerative colitis or Crohn's disease, or a healthy co-twin of an affected twin (not recorded which). CDR3 protein: CASSFIESSYNEQFF.